This T cell receptor (beta chain) was retrieved from a study of CXCR3-negative and CXCR3-positive naive CD8 T cells. Turning to this clonotype: Its target is unknown.

Study-level points and caveats: Higher TRB CDR3 hydrophobicity marked CXCR3-positive naive cells relative to CXCR3-negative naive cells.

5' RACE that incorporated UMI labels was used to prepare the TRB cDNA libraries. One entry per CDR3 protein, without DNA, is what TCRdb gives after re-calling the 5' RACE reads. The table lists some 100,000 distinct CDR3 sequences. This CDR3 region has 13 residues. In germline, CDR1 is SQVTM, CDR2 ANQGSEA. The chain uses TRBV29-1 and TRBJ2-7. The receptor comes from a human donor in good health. Some clones in this sample may be carry-over from other donors' samples. The sequencing input was naive CXCR3+ CD8+ T cells from blood. Subset meaning: CD45RO-CCR7+CD27+CD95- naive CD8+ T cells expressing CXCR3 (TNR3+). CDR3 sequence: CSVEGSTPYEQYF.